This T cell receptor beta chain stems from a study of control samples from healthy donors and cancer patients. The CDR3 runs 13 residues. Looked up from germline, CDR1 is SGHRS and CDR2 is YFSETQ. V was clipped by 1 base and J by 1 base, with 5 bases between them. Sequencing was performed with immunoSEQ multiplex PCR; in TCRdb, only in-frame clones are kept and a portion is missing. The table has around 92,000 clones, approximately 82% seen once. Sequencing input: blood. The rearrangement links TRBV5-1 to TRBJ1-1; D remains ambiguous. The TCR was taken from a man aged 60-69 years in good health. DNA of the CDR3: TGCGCCAGCAGCTTGAACGCGAACACTGAAGCTTTCTTT. It is translated as CASSLNANTEAFF. The entire variable domain, with the rest obtained from reference TRBV5-1 and TRBJ1-1, is as follows: KAGVTQTPRYLIKTRGQQVTLSCSPISGHRSVSWYQQTPGQGLQFLFEYFSETQRNKGNFPGRFSGRQFSNSRSEMNVSTLELGDSALYLCASSLNANTEAFFGQGTRLTVV.